These 2 T cell receptor beta chains originate from one sample sequenced in a study of early T cells in non-severe SARS-CoV-2 infection. TCRdb re-called the 5' RACE reads with MiXCR, one entry per CDR3 protein. The table records tens of thousands of distinct CDR3 sequences, around 9.3% of them present only once. Sequenced material: whole blood. These receptors were taken from an adult who was a healthcare worker with PCR-confirmed SARS-CoV-2 infection or an uninfected control (not recorded which).

In nucleotides, the CDR3 is TGTGCCAGCAGTTCCATCACTAGCGGGGGGGAGACCCAGTACTTC. Translation: CASSSITSGGETQYF. The rearrangement uses TRBV6-6 and TRBJ2-5; 12 bases fit TRBD2. The trim removed 4 bases at V and 5 bases at J, leaving 5 bases unmatched. This CDR3 is built from 15 residues. Germline CDR1 and CDR2: MNHNY and SVGAGI (reference sequence).

The chain is built from TRBV2 and TRBJ1-2, with D unclear. Germline values: CDR1 SNHLY, CDR2 FYNNEI. Trimming cost V 11 bases and J 3 bases, with 10 bases left between them. This CDR3 region has 11 residues. The CDR3: CAPLGYYGYTF. The CDR3 nucleotides are TGTGCCCCCTTAGGCTACTATGGCTACACCTTC.